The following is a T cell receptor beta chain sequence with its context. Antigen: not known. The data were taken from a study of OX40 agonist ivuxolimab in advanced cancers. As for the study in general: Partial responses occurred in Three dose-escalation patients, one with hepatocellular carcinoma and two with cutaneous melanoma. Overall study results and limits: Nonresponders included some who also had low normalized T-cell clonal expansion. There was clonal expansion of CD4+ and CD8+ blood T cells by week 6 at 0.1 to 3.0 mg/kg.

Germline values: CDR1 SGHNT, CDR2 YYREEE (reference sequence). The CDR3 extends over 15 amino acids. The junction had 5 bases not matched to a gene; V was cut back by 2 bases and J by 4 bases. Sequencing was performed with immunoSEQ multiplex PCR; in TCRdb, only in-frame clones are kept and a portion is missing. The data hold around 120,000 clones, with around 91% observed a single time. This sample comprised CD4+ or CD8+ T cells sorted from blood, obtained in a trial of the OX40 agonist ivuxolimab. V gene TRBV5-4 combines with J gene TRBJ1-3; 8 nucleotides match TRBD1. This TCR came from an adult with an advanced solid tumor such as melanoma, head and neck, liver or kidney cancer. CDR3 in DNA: TGTGCCAGCAGCTTAGACAGGGGACCGGGAAACACCATATATTTT. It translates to CASSLDRGPGNTIYF.